This TCR beta chain stems from a study of T-cell reconstitution after alpha-beta-depleted transplantation in children. Study-wide results and limits: Elevated TCRbeta diversity at day 60 was traced, in some patients, to surviving recipient T cells and thymic progenitors. Roughly two months post-transplant, alpha-beta T cells reportedly originated from several hundred graft clones that had expanded. Hyperexpanded clones declined; after one year, newly produced T cells mostly supplied diversity.

Unmatched junction bases numbered 22, after V lost 5 bases and J lost 7 bases. This CDR3 region has 20 residues. A TCRbeta library incorporating unique molecular identifiers was prepared. MiXCR, applied by TCRdb to the PCR reads, yields one record per CDR3 protein. Among about 980,000 distinct CDR3 sequences listed, under 30% were seen once. As for this clonotype: Its antigen is as yet unknown.

The source is a boy under three years old who had a stem cell transplant for SCID, so the T cells may come from the graft donor. The V gene is TRBV12-3 or TRBV12-4, the J gene TRBJ2-1; 11 bases match TRBD2. Here the sequenced sample was PBMCs, mostly from graft donor cells, taken 360 days after TCRalphabeta/CD19-depleted stem cell transplant. The CDR3 reads CASSPIWGAAGLAEENEQFF. The DNA of the CDR3 is TGTGCCAGCAGTCCCATCTGGGGGGCCGCGGGACTAGCGGAAGAGAATGAGCAGTTCTTC.